A single sample gave rise to the 18 T cell receptor beta chains below, sequenced in a study of shared clonotypes between healthy human individuals. Clones were read by immunoSEQ multiplex PCR, and TCRdb kept only the in-frame ones, dropping some. The data contain some 1.5 million clones, under 99% of them singletons. The sample was naive CD4+ T cells sorted from blood. Subset reported: CD45RA+ positively selected. The receptors were sampled from a man aged 30-40 years in good health.

The CDR3 nucleotides are TGTGCCAGCAGCGGTCCCGGTCCTAGGGGTGAGCAGTTCTTC. Protein: CASSGPGPRGEQFF. The chain links TRBV9 to TRBJ2-1; TRBD1 might be the D (5 bases). V dropped 3 bases and J dropped 9 bases, with 16 bases sitting between them. Germline CDR1 and CDR2: SGDLS and YYNGEE. This CDR3 comprises 14 residues.

This clone was detected once. J is TRBJ2-3 and V is TRBV6-4; 7 bases line up with TRBD2. Trimming cost V 5 bases and J 8 bases; bases outside gene matches: 19. This CDR3 is 17 amino acids long. The germline V gene encodes CDR1 MRHNA and CDR2 SNTAGT. As DNA, the CDR3 is TGTGCCAGCAGTTCAACTACCCCAAGACTAGCTTACGGTACGCAGTATTTT. Translated, it gives CASSSTTPRLAYGTQYF.

This chain joins TRBV12-5 and TRBJ1-1, with D possibly being TRBD1 (5 bases). CDR3 length: 14 amino acids. Germline V gene lookup returns CDR1 LGHNT and CDR2 FRNRAP. Trimming removed 5 bases from V and 3 bases from J, with 13 bases in between. CDR3 nucleotide sequence: TGTGCTAGTGGTGGGGACTGGGCGGACACTGAAGCTTTCTTT. This encodes CASGGDWADTEAFF.

V gene TRBV5-4 combines with J gene TRBJ2-3; D is unclear. The CDR3 is 12 amino acids. The V end lost 4 bases, the J end lost 4 bases, and 7 bases lay between the germline ends. Germline V gene lookup returns CDR1 SGHNT and CDR2 YYREEE (reference sequence). CDR3: CASSPKADTQYF. The CDR3 nucleotides read TGTGCCAGCAGCCCGAAGGCAGATACGCAGTATTTT. Together with reference TRBV5-4 and TRBJ2-3, the CDR3 gives the full variable domain: ETGVTQSPTHLIKTRGQQVTLRCSSQSGHNTVSWYQQALGQGPQFIFQYYREEENGRGNFPPRFSGLQFPNYSSELNVNALELDDSALYLCASSPKADTQYFGPGTRLTVL.

The chain has TRBV18 and TRBJ2-7; 8 bases match TRBD1. The CDR3 length is 15 residues. Unmatched junction bases numbered 5, after V lost 3 bases and J lost 1 base. CDR1 is KGHSH and CDR2 is LQKENI in the germline V gene. CDR3 coding DNA: TGTGCCAGCTCACCTCAGGGGGCTTGGTCCTACGAGCAGTACTTC. Its translation is CASSPQGAWSYEQYF.

The chain has TRBV5-1 and TRBJ2-1, with 9 nucleotides matching TRBD1. Germline V gives CDR1 SGHRS, CDR2 YFSETQ. The V segment lost 7 bases and the J segment 9 bases; nucleotides outside the gene matches: 11. This CDR3 spans 14 amino acids. CDR3 DNA: TGCGCCAGCTCCGAGACAGGGGGTTTAGGTGAGCAGTTCTTC. This codes for CASSETGGLGEQFF.

The genes are TRBV6-4 and TRBJ2-1; 7 nucleotides align to TRBD2. The ends lost 4 bases at V and 0 bases at J; junction bases unmatched: 6. Germline V gene data show CDR1 as MRHNA and CDR2 as SNTAGT. The CDR3 extends over 16 amino acids. CDR3 sequence (DNA): TGTGCCAGCAGTGTATTGAGCGGGGTCTCCTACAATGAGCAGTTCTTC. Translating gives CASSVLSGVSYNEQFF.

The J gene is TRBJ2-6, the V gene TRBV30, with D possibly matching TRBD2 (6 bases). The CDR3 is made up of 15 amino acids. Trimming removed 3 bases at V and 2 bases at J, with 11 bases between. CDR1 GTSNPN and CDR2 SVGIG come from the germline V gene (reference sequence). This CDR3 reads CAWSSGRTGANVLTF. For the CDR3, the DNA is TGTGCCTGGAGCTCAGGGAGGACTGGGGCCAACGTCCTGACTTTC.

This chain joins TRBV7-6 and TRBJ1-1; no clear D gene. Germline lookup yields CDR1 SGHVS and CDR2 FNYEAQ. CDR3 length: 14 amino acids. Trimming removed 5 bases from V and 5 bases from J, with 15 bases in between. CDR3 bases: TGTGCCAGCAGCGTGGGCCCGACGGGGACTGAAGCTTTCTTT. This sequence encodes CASSVGPTGTEAFF. Using reference TRBV7-6 and TRBJ1-1 for the parts outside the CDR3, the full variable domain is GAGVSQSPRYKVTKRGQDVALRCDPISGHVSLYWYRQALGQGPEFLTYFNYEAQQDKSGLPNDRFSAERPEGSISTLTIQRTEQRDSAMYRCASSVGPTGTEAFFGQGTRLTVV.

To note about this clone: This same CDR3 is encoded by further DNA sequences in the sample. The V and J genes are TRBV5-1 and TRBJ2-1, with 10 bases fitting TRBD2. The CDR3 is 15 residues long. Trimming at V came to 3 bases and at J to 4 bases, leaving 4 bases not matched to a gene. Per germline, CDR1 SGHRS and CDR2 YFSETQ. CDR3 in amino acids: CASSYGLADYNEQFF. CDR3 sequence (DNA): TGCGCCAGCAGCTACGGACTAGCGGATTACAATGAGCAGTTCTTC.

CDR3 sequence: CASRGQGNHEQYF. The CDR3 nucleotides are TGTGCCAGCAGGGGACAGGGGAATCACGAGCAGTACTTC. The chain joins TRBV28 to TRBJ2-7, with 10 bases identical to TRBD1. The trim removed 6 bases at V and 5 bases at J, leaving 4 bases unmatched. There are 13 residues in the CDR3. Germline CDR1 MDHEN, CDR2 SYDVKM.

The rearrangement joins TRBV7-3 to TRBJ1-1; D possibly corresponds to TRBD1 (5 bases). This CDR3 contains 16 residues. Looked up from germline, CDR1 is SGHTA and CDR2 is FQGTGA. V gave up 5 bases and J gave up 0 bases, with 16 bases separating them. CDR3 sequence (DNA): TGTGCCAGCAGCCTCAGGATCGGGGCGGTGAACACTGAAGCTTTCTTT. Protein: CASSLRIGAVNTEAFF.

The rearrangement uses TRBV7-8 and TRBJ2-7, with TRBD1 matching 8 bases. Looked up from germline, CDR1 is SGHVS and CDR2 is FQNEAQ. Germline trimming cut 5 bases from V and 8 bases from J; bases unmatched to any gene: 11. The CDR3 totals 14 residues. CDR3 residues: CASSLDRATTKQYF. CDR3 bases: TGTGCCAGCAGCCTGGACAGGGCAACTACGAAGCAGTACTTC.

This sequence joins TRBV7-9 and TRBJ1-5; maybe TRBD1 (6 bases). Looked up from germline, CDR1 is SEHNR and CDR2 is FQNEAQ (reference sequence). This CDR3 contains 15 residues. Trimming removed 1 base at V and 4 bases at J, with 11 bases between. CDR3 coding DNA: TGTGCCAGCAGCTTAGGGGACAATAATAATCAGCCCCAGCATTTT. This sequence encodes CASSLGDNNNQPQHF.

The gene calls are TRBV10-2 and TRBJ1-2; D gene uncertain. V lost 3 bases and J lost 1, with 15 bases in between. The CDR3 length is 16 residues. Germline V gives CDR1 WSHSY, CDR2 SAAADI. The CDR3 region has the DNA TGCGCCAGCAGTGAATGGGCCGCTCACGGTAACTATGGCTACACCTTC. It codes for CASSEWAAHGNYGYTF.

The gene calls are TRBV29-1 and TRBJ2-2; no definite D call. V was shortened by 4 bases and J by 6 bases, with 9 bases between the two germline ends. Germline values: CDR1 SQVTM, CDR2 ANQGSEA. The CDR3 runs 12 residues. The CDR3, as DNA: TGCAGCGTTGGGGTTATCGCCGGGGAGCTGTTTTTT. This sequence encodes CSVGVIAGELFF.

The chain links TRBV6-6 to TRBJ2-7; TRBD1 aligns across 9 bases. The CDR3 extends over 16 amino acids. The trim removed 2 bases at V and 3 bases at J, leaving 8 bases unmatched. Germline loops: CDR1 MNHNY, CDR2 SVGAGI (reference sequence). The CDR3 sequence: CASSYDGTGKSYEQYF. The CDR3 region has the DNA TGTGCCAGCAGTTACGACGGGACAGGGAAAAGCTACGAGCAGTACTTC.

About this clone itself: Other DNA sequences from this sample encode an identical CDR3 as well. The chain couples TRBV20-1 to TRBJ1-1; D remains unclear. The V end was cut by 6 bases, the J end by 0 bases, with 5 bases between. Germline V lookup: CDR1 DFQATT, CDR2 SNEGSKA (reference sequence). The CDR3 loop spans 11 amino acids. The CDR3 is CSARMNTEAFF. Written as DNA, the CDR3 is TGCAGTGCGAGAATGAACACTGAAGCTTTCTTT.